This T cell receptor (beta chain) was sequenced in a study of OX40 agonist ivuxolimab in advanced cancers. Profiled with immunoSEQ multiplex PCR; TCRdb holds only in-frame clones, not every one. The sample includes roughly 70,000 clones, 85% of them seen just once. Germline V gene sequence: CDR1 SGHAT, CDR2 FQNNGV. CDR3 length: 13 amino acids. V was pared by 1 base and J by 4 bases, with 8 bases between. Sampled blood was obtained at baseline, cycle 4 day 1, and cycle 7 day 1. Here the sequenced sample was CD4+ or CD8+ T cells sorted from blood, taken in a trial of the OX40 agonist ivuxolimab. The receptor comes from an adult with an advanced solid tumor such as melanoma, head and neck, liver or kidney cancer. The chain has TRBV11-2 and TRBJ2-7; no clear D gene. In DNA form, the CDR3 reads TGTGCCAGCAGCTTAGGCGCCGTTTACGAGCAGTACTTC. It codes for CASSLGAVYEQYF.